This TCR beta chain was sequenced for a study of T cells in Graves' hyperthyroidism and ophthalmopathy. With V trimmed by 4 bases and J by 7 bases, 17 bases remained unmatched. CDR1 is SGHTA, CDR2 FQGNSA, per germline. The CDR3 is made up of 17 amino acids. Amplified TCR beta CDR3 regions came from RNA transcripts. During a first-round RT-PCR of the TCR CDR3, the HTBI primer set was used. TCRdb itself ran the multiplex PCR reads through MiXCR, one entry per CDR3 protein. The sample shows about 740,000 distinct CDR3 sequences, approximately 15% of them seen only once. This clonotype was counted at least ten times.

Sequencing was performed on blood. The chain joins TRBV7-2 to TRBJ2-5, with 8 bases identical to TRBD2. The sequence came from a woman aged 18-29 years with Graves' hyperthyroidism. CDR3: CASSSQRSSGPKGTQYF. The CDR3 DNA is TGTGCCAGCAGCTCGCAGAGATCTAGCGGGCCCAAGGGGACCCAGTACTTC. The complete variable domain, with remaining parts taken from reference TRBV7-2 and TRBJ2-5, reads GAGVSQSPSNKVTEKGKDVELRCDPISGHTALYWYRQSLGQGLEFLIYFQGNSAPDKSGLPSDRFSAERTGGSVSTLTIQRTQQEDSAVYLCASSSQRSSGPKGTQYFGPGTRLLVL.